These T cell receptor beta chains were read from a single sample in a study of OX40 agonist ivuxolimab in advanced cancers. Repertoires were generated with immunoSEQ multiplex PCR, while TCRdb's copy carries only in-frame clones and drops some. The table includes 75,000 to 95,000 clones, just under 90% detected once. The source was CD4+ or CD8+ T cells sorted from blood, collected in a trial of the OX40 agonist ivuxolimab. These receptors all stem from an adult with an advanced solid tumor such as melanoma, head and neck, liver or kidney cancer. Each CDR3 is given with its conserved first and last residue. A D gene is named only where the DNA matches it firmly. Clone sizes are given selectively: once, few, many, or a class where the clone is expanded.

clone_size: .
v_call: TRBV5-1
j_call: TRBJ2-7
d_call: .
cdr3_aa: CASSLVPMGGPSSYEQYF
cdr3_nt: TGCGCCAGCAGCTTGGTCCCCATGGGGGGCCCTAGCTCCTACGAGCAGTACTTC

clone_size: .
v_call: TRBV5-1
j_call: TRBJ2-3
d_call: TRBD1
cdr3_aa: CASSSGQGTDTQYF
cdr3_nt: TGCGCCAGCAGCTCGGGACAGGGAACAGATACGCAGTATTTT

clone_size: .
v_call: TRBV19
j_call: TRBJ1-1
d_call: .
cdr3_aa: CASSIRQEAEAFF
cdr3_nt: TGTGCCAGTAGTATTAGGCAGGAAGCTGAAGCTTTCTTT

clone_size: .
v_call: TRBV27
j_call: TRBJ1-5
d_call: .
cdr3_aa: CASSLWAGINQPQHF
cdr3_nt: TGTGCCAGCAGTTTATGGGCAGGGATCAATCAGCCCCAGCATTTT

clone_size: once
v_call: TRBV12-1
j_call: TRBJ2-7
d_call: .
cdr3_aa: CASSPLGGGPREQYF
cdr3_nt: TGTGCCAGCAGCCCCCTTGGGGGAGGGCCGAGGGAGCAGTACTTC

clone_size: .
v_call: TRBV9
j_call: TRBJ2-1
d_call: TRBD2
cdr3_aa: CASSVDPGLAGRGEQFF
cdr3_nt: TGTGCCAGCAGCGTAGACCCCGGACTAGCGGGACGGGGGGAGCAGTTCTTC

clone_size: .
v_call: TRBV10-3
j_call: TRBJ2-7
d_call: TRBD2
cdr3_aa: CAISEGLAGGGEQYF
cdr3_nt: TGTGCCATCAGTGAGGGTCTAGCGGGAGGAGGCGAGCAGTACTTC

clone_size: .
v_call: TRBV28
j_call: TRBJ1-2
d_call: .
cdr3_aa: CASSLPDFYGYTF
cdr3_nt: TGTGCCAGCAGTTTACCGGATTTCTATGGCTACACCTTC

clone_size: .
v_call: TRBV14
j_call: TRBJ2-5
d_call: .
cdr3_aa: CSCKISGSQETQYF
cdr3_nt: TGCAGTTGTAAGATCAGCGGGTCCCAAGAGACCCAGTACTTC

clone_size: .
v_call: TRBV6-1
j_call: TRBJ2-7
d_call: .
cdr3_aa: CASSWSGYEQYF
cdr3_nt: TGTGCCAGCAGTTGGTCGGGCTACGAGCAGTACTTC

clone_size: .
v_call: TRBV16
j_call: TRBJ1-1
d_call: .
cdr3_aa: CASSQYANDPFF
cdr3_nt: TGTGCCAGCAGCCAATACGCCAACGACCCTTTCTTT

clone_size: .
v_call: TRBV9
j_call: TRBJ2-7
d_call: .
cdr3_aa: CASSVVGEGTYEQYF
cdr3_nt: TGTGCCAGCAGCGTAGTAGGGGAAGGTACCTACGAGCAGTACTTC

clone_size: .
v_call: TRBV29-1
j_call: TRBJ2-1
d_call: .
cdr3_aa: CSVDPGPNNNEQFF
cdr3_nt: TGCAGCGTTGACCCAGGTCCAAACAACAATGAGCAGTTCTTC

clone_size: .
v_call: TRBV5-1
j_call: TRBJ2-7
d_call: TRBD1
cdr3_aa: CASSLGQGIVYEQYF
cdr3_nt: TGCGCCAGCAGCTTGGGACAGGGTATCGTCTACGAGCAGTACTTC

clone_size: .
v_call: TRBV6-1
j_call: TRBJ1-1
d_call: TRBD1
cdr3_aa: CASSDIRDRGNTEAFF
cdr3_nt: TGTGCCAGCAGTGACATCCGGGACAGGGGCAACACTGAAGCTTTCTTT

clone_size: .
v_call: TRBV7-9
j_call: TRBJ2-1
d_call: TRBD2
cdr3_aa: CASSTEWVREGEQFF
cdr3_nt: TGTGCCAGCAGCACCGAGTGGGTGCGGGAGGGCGAGCAGTTCTTC

clone_size: .
v_call: TRBV9
j_call: TRBJ2-7
d_call: TRBD2
cdr3_aa: CASSVSGTSVFYEQYF
cdr3_nt: TGTGCCAGCAGCGTATCCGGGACTAGCGTTTTCTACGAGCAGTACTTC

clone_size: .
v_call: TRBV27
j_call: TRBJ2-7
d_call: TRBD2
cdr3_aa: CASSPTSGPTYEQYF
cdr3_nt: TGTGCCAGCAGCCCTACTAGCGGGCCTACCTACGAGCAGTACTTC

clone_size: .
v_call: TRBV27
j_call: TRBJ2-7
d_call: .
cdr3_aa: CASTSQGSYEQYF
cdr3_nt: TGTGCCAGCACTTCCCAGGGTAGCTACGAGCAGTACTTC

clone_size: .
v_call: TRBV6-5
j_call: TRBJ2-1
d_call: TRBD2
cdr3_aa: CASSYLLAGERNEQFF
cdr3_nt: TGTGCCAGCAGTTATTTACTAGCGGGAGAAAGGAATGAGCAGTTCTTC

clone_size: .
v_call: TRBV28
j_call: TRBJ2-7
d_call: TRBD2
cdr3_aa: CASSSFSSGSSYEQYF
cdr3_nt: TGTGCCAGCAGTTCTTTCTCGAGCGGGAGCTCCTACGAGCAGTACTTC

clone_size: .
v_call: TRBV19
j_call: TRBJ2-5
d_call: TRBD2
cdr3_aa: CASISHSGTRVRGQYF
cdr3_nt: TGTGCCAGTATTTCCCATAGCGGGACTCGAGTTCGGGGGCAGTACTTC

clone_size: .
v_call: TRBV28
j_call: TRBJ1-1
d_call: TRBD1
cdr3_aa: CASSRGQGPNAFF
cdr3_nt: TGTGCCAGCAGCCGAGGACAGGGGCCGAACGCTTTCTTT

clone_size: .
v_call: TRBV2
j_call: TRBJ2-5
d_call: .
cdr3_aa: CASKGGREGGQETQYF
cdr3_nt: TGTGCCAGCAAGGGCGGTCGGGAAGGAGGGCAAGAGACCCAGTACTTC

clone_size: .
v_call: TRBV6-5
j_call: TRBJ1-5
d_call: .
cdr3_aa: CASRRRDPGQPQHF
cdr3_nt: TGTGCCAGCAGACGCCGGGACCCGGGCCAGCCCCAGCATTTT

clone_size: .
v_call: TRBV6-1
j_call: TRBJ1-5
d_call: .
cdr3_aa: CASSDADQPQHF
cdr3_nt: TGTGCCAGCAGTGATGCGGATCAGCCCCAGCATTTT

clone_size: .
v_call: TRBV9
j_call: TRBJ1-3
d_call: .
cdr3_aa: CASSEDGAGNTIYF
cdr3_nt: TGTGCCAGCAGCGAGGACGGGGCTGGAAACACCATATATTTT

clone_size: .
v_call: TRBV9
j_call: TRBJ2-1
d_call: .
cdr3_aa: CASSVDEVLSYNEQFF
cdr3_nt: TGTGCCAGCAGCGTAGATGAGGTGCTCTCCTACAATGAGCAGTTCTTC

clone_size: .
v_call: TRBV28
j_call: TRBJ1-2
d_call: .
cdr3_aa: CASSSGQDNGYTF
cdr3_nt: TGTGCCAGCAGTTCGGGACAAGATAATGGCTACACCTTC

clone_size: .
v_call: TRBV7-8
j_call: TRBJ1-1
d_call: .
cdr3_aa: CASSLAGRNTEAFF
cdr3_nt: TGTGCCAGCAGCCTCGCGGGCCGGAACACTGAAGCTTTCTTT

clone_size: .
v_call: TRBV27
j_call: TRBJ2-7
d_call: TRBD2
cdr3_aa: CASSPKRGEQYF
cdr3_nt: TGTGCCAGCAGTCCCAAGCGGGGGGAGCAGTACTTC

clone_size: .
v_call: TRBV7-9
j_call: TRBJ1-1
d_call: .
cdr3_aa: CASSLLTDTEAFF
cdr3_nt: TGTGCCAGCAGCTTATTGACGGACACTGAAGCTTTCTTT

clone_size: .
v_call: TRBV30
j_call: TRBJ2-2
d_call: .
cdr3_aa: CAWSPMGLAVQGSGELFF
cdr3_nt: TGTGCCTGGAGTCCCATGGGGCTAGCGGTCCAGGGGTCCGGGGAGCTGTTTTTT

clone_size: .
v_call: TRBV14
j_call: TRBJ2-1
d_call: .
cdr3_aa: CASSQGRGSNEQFF
cdr3_nt: TGTGCCAGCAGCCAAGGGCGGGGAAGCAATGAGCAGTTCTTC

clone_size: .
v_call: TRBV5-4
j_call: TRBJ2-5
d_call: TRBD2
cdr3_aa: CASSRVASGRRETQYF
cdr3_nt: TGTGCCAGCAGCCGAGTGGCTAGCGGGAGAAGAGAGACCCAGTACTTC

clone_size: .
v_call: TRBV28
j_call: TRBJ2-5
d_call: TRBD2
cdr3_aa: CASSLRVAGAQETQYF
cdr3_nt: TGTGCCAGCAGTTTAAGGGTAGCGGGAGCCCAAGAGACCCAGTACTTC

clone_size: .
v_call: TRBV5-4
j_call: TRBJ1-3
d_call: .
cdr3_aa: CASSGRTGYGNTIYF
cdr3_nt: TGTGCCAGCAGCGGGAGAACAGGGTATGGAAACACCATATATTTT

clone_size: .
v_call: TRBV4-2
j_call: TRBJ2-5
d_call: TRBD1
cdr3_aa: CASSPSSGTGLIETQYF
cdr3_nt: TGTGCCAGCAGCCCCTCCTCCGGGACAGGGTTAATAGAGACCCAGTACTTC

clone_size: once
v_call: TRBV19
j_call: TRBJ2-7
d_call: TRBD1
cdr3_aa: CASSISTGGSYEQYF
cdr3_nt: TGTGCCAGTAGTATCTCGACAGGGGGCTCCTACGAGCAGTACTTC

clone_size: .
v_call: TRBV11-3
j_call: TRBJ2-3
d_call: .
cdr3_aa: CASSLDPTTDTQYF
cdr3_nt: TGTGCCAGCAGCTTAGATCCGACTACAGATACGCAGTATTTT

clone_size: .
v_call: TRBV7-9
j_call: TRBJ2-5
d_call: .
cdr3_aa: CASSLFGAQETQYF
cdr3_nt: TGTGCCAGCAGCTTATTCGGGGCCCAAGAGACCCAGTACTTC

clone_size: once
v_call: TRBV19
j_call: TRBJ1-2
d_call: .
cdr3_aa: CASSIPDRYGYTF
cdr3_nt: TGTGCCAGTAGTATCCCCGACAGGTATGGCTACACCTTC

clone_size: .
v_call: TRBV9
j_call: TRBJ1-4
d_call: .
cdr3_aa: CASSEGTGEKLFF
cdr3_nt: TGTGCCAGCAGCGAGGGGACGGGTGAAAAACTGTTTTTT

clone_size: .
v_call: TRBV21-1
j_call: TRBJ1-2
d_call: .
cdr3_aa: CASSKTQGAAGYTF
cdr3_nt: TGTGCCAGCAGCAAAACACAGGGGGCGGCCGGCTACACCTTC

clone_size: .
v_call: TRBV18
j_call: TRBJ2-1
d_call: TRBD2
cdr3_aa: CASSVAGAAYNEQFF
cdr3_nt: TGTGCCAGCTCCGTAGCGGGAGCTGCCTACAATGAGCAGTTCTTC

clone_size: .
v_call: TRBV6-1
j_call: TRBJ1-1
d_call: .
cdr3_aa: CASSQDKLTNTEAFF
cdr3_nt: TGTGCCAGCTCCCAGGACAAACTAACGAACACTGAAGCTTTCTTT

clone_size: .
v_call: TRBV2
j_call: TRBJ1-2
d_call: .
cdr3_aa: CASSEGEGYTF
cdr3_nt: TGTGCCAGCAGCGAAGGGGAGGGCTACACCTTC

clone_size: .
v_call: TRBV19
j_call: TRBJ2-7
d_call: TRBD2
cdr3_aa: CASSMAGVSGRAYEQYF
cdr3_nt: TGTGCCAGTAGTATGGCAGGGGTAAGCGGGAGGGCCTACGAGCAGTACTTC

clone_size: .
v_call: TRBV7-9
j_call: TRBJ2-3
d_call: .
cdr3_aa: CASSSPFSWARYF
cdr3_nt: TGTGCCAGCAGCTCCCCTTTTAGCTGGGCGCGGTATTTT

clone_size: .
v_call: TRBV19
j_call: TRBJ2-1
d_call: TRBD2
cdr3_aa: CASSTVAGVINEQFF
cdr3_nt: TGTGCCAGTAGCACGGTAGCGGGAGTGATAAATGAGCAGTTCTTC

clone_size: .
v_call: TRBV20-1
j_call: TRBJ2-7
d_call: .
cdr3_aa: CSAPDTYEQYF
cdr3_nt: TGCAGTGCTCCGGACACCTACGAGCAGTACTTC

clone_size: .
v_call: TRBV11-2
j_call: TRBJ2-3
d_call: TRBD1
cdr3_aa: CASSFVLGQGMSTQYF
cdr3_nt: TGTGCCAGCAGCTTTGTCCTTGGACAGGGGATGAGTACGCAGTATTTT